The 19 T cell receptor beta chains below were found in one sample sequenced in a study of blood T cell repertoires in COVID-19. The table came from immunoSEQ multiplex PCR; TCRdb's copy has only in-frame clones and leaves some out. The sample lists 100,000 to 150,000 clones, 80% to 90% occurring once. Sample: PBMCs or T cells enriched from blood (not recorded which). The source is a woman aged 50 to 65 who had recovered from COVID-19.

The chain is built from TRBV30 and TRBJ1-2; 8 bases are shared with TRBD1. The CDR3 runs 13 residues. J gave up 2 bases and V 5 bases, and 4 bases lay outside the gene matches. CDR1 is GTSNPN and CDR2 is SVGIG in the germline V gene (reference sequence). The CDR3: CAWDRGANYGYTF. DNA of the CDR3: TGTGCCTGGGACAGGGGTGCGAACTATGGCTACACCTTC.

The V gene is TRBV4-3, the J gene TRBJ1-2; no clear D gene. There are 15 residues in the CDR3. Germline values: CDR1 LGHNA, CDR2 YSLEER. Trimming stripped 0 bases from V and 1 base from J, with 9 bases between. CDR3 nucleotide sequence: TGCGCCAGCAGCCAAGATTTGGGAGGTAACTATGGCTACACCTTC. It specifies CASSQDLGGNYGYTF.

The V call is TRBV5-6, the J call TRBJ2-7; 9 nucleotides match TRBD1. The CDR3 contains 16 residues. The V segment lost 0 bases and the J segment 4 bases; nucleotides outside the gene matches: 8. The V gene's germline CDR1 is SGHDT and CDR2 YYEEEE. The CDR3 DNA is TGTGCCAGCAGCTTGGCCCGGGACAGGGTGGGGTACGAGCAGTACTTC. Its translation is CASSLARDRVGYEQYF.

This clone showed up just a few times. The junction and the germline gene differ at one end; a read error may be behind it. The chain uses TRBV7-7 and TRBJ2-5, with unresolved D. Looked up from germline, CDR1 is SSHAT and CDR2 is FNYEAQ (reference sequence). The CDR3 sequence is 15 residues long. This CDR3 reads CASSLGYSQRETQYF. For the CDR3, the DNA is TGTGCTAGCAGCTTAGGGTACAGCCAACGGGAGACCCAGTACTTC. The whole variable domain, filled in from reference TRBV7-7 and TRBJ2-5, reads GAGVSQSPRYKVTKRGQDVTLRCDPISSHATLYWYQQALGQGPEFLTYFNYEAQPDKSGLPSDRFSAERPEGSISTLTIQRTEQRDSAMYRCASSLGYSQRETQYFGPGTRLLVL.

This chain joins TRBV3-1 (or the pseudogene TRBV3-2) and TRBJ2-7, with D tentatively TRBD2 (6 bases). The germline CDR1 and CDR2 sequences are LGHDT and YNNKEL (reference sequence). The CDR3 consists of 15 residues. The ends were cut back, 5 bases at V and 2 bases at J, with 16 bases in the middle. CDR3 sequence: CASSAAGRPPYEQYF. CDR3 nucleotide sequence: TGTGCCAGCAGCGCCGCGGGGCGGCCCCCCTACGAGCAGTACTTC.

The chain employs TRBV5-4 and TRBJ2-5; D possibly corresponds to TRBD1 (5 bases). V was pared by 4 bases and J by 1 base, with 14 bases between. The CDR3 covers 15 residues. Germline loops: CDR1 SGHNT, CDR2 YYREEE (reference sequence). The CDR3 DNA sequence: TGTGCCAGCAGCATTGACAGTGAAGTCCAAGAGACCCAGTACTTC. Its protein is CASSIDSEVQETQYF. Filled out from reference TRBV5-4 and TRBJ2-5, the complete variable domain reads ETGVTQSPTHLIKTRGQQVTLRCSSQSGHNTVSWYQQALGQGPQFIFQYYREEENGRGNFPPRFSGLQFPNYSSELNVNALELDDSALYLCASSIDSEVQETQYFGPGTRLLVL.

This clone was detected a few times. The chain couples TRBV11-3 to TRBJ2-1; D unclear. The CDR3 has 12 amino acids. CDR1 and CDR2 from the germline V gene are SGHNT and YENEEA. The V gene lost 4 bases and the J gene lost 3 bases, with 4 bases spanning the gap. In DNA, the CDR3 is TGTGCCAGCAGCTCTTTCTACAATGAGCAGTTCTTC. Protein sequence: CASSSFYNEQFF.

The genes are TRBV20-1 and TRBJ2-1; 14 bases are shared with TRBD2. CDR3 length: 16 residues. The J segment lost 6 bases and the V segment lost 4 bases, leaving 8 bases of the junction unmatched. Germline CDR1 reads DFQATT; CDR2 reads SNEGSKA (reference sequence). The CDR3 loop is CSAIDPGLAGANEQFF. The DNA of the CDR3 is TGCAGTGCTATTGACCCGGGACTAGCGGGGGCCAATGAGCAGTTCTTC.

V is TRBV18 and J is TRBJ1-3; TRBD1 matches at 9 bases. The J segment lost 4 bases and the V segment lost 4 bases, leaving 5 bases of the junction unmatched. This CDR3 has 15 amino acids. Germline V gene data show CDR1 as KGHSH and CDR2 as LQKENI. The CDR3 region is CASSLTGGRGNTIYF. The CDR3 region has the DNA TGTGCCAGCTCACTTACAGGGGGCCGAGGAAACACCATATATTTT. Full variable domain (remainder filled in from reference TRBV18 and TRBJ1-3): NAGVMQNPRHLVRRRGQEARLRCSPMKGHSHVYWYRQLPEEGLKFMVYLQKENIIDESGMPKERFSAEFPKEGPSILRIQQVVRGDSAAYFCASSLTGGRGNTIYFGEGSWLTVV.

This clone has a handful of counts. The rearrangement joins TRBV10-3 to TRBJ1-3; TRBD1 is a possible D gene (6 bases). The ends were cut back, 0 bases at V and 0 bases at J, with 12 bases in the middle. The CDR3 extends over 17 amino acids. Germline assignment: CDR1 ENHRY and CDR2 SYGVKD. The CDR3 DNA is TGTGCCATCAGTGAGTCTGGGGGCGCGAACTCTGGAAACACCATATATTTT. This sequence encodes CAISESGGANSGNTIYF.

The genes are TRBV11-3 and TRBJ2-7; 11 positions agree with TRBD1. The junction had 12 bases not matched to a gene; V was cut back by 5 bases and J by 3 bases. Looked up from germline, CDR1 is SGHNT and CDR2 is YENEEA. The CDR3 length is 17 residues. The CDR3 DNA reads TGTGCCAGCAGCCCTGCATCCGGGACAGGGGGTTACTACGAGCAGTACTTC. The encoded protein is CASSPASGTGGYYEQYF.

As DNA, the CDR3 is TGTGCCAGCAGTTACGGTCCAGGGGTCGGCTACACCTTC. Translation: CASSYGPGVGYTF. The chain joins TRBV6-6 to TRBJ1-2; D might be TRBD1 (6 bases). Per the germline V gene, CDR1 is MNHNY and CDR2 is SVGAGI (reference sequence). Deletions cut 2 bases from V and 8 bases from J, with 12 bases between. The CDR3 covers 13 residues.

The J gene is TRBJ2-3, the V gene TRBV18; D unclear. Trimming took 0 bases from V and 6 from J, leaving 7 bases between them. The CDR3 length is 13 residues. Germline lookup yields CDR1 KGHSH and CDR2 LQKENI. CDR3 residues: CASSPPRRDTQYF. CDR3 nucleotide sequence: TGTGCCAGCTCACCACCGCGCCGGGATACGCAGTATTTT.

The rearrangement links TRBV5-1 to TRBJ2-7, with TRBD2 identical over 9 bases. V trimming: 0 bases; J trimming: 4 bases; junction bases outside the gene matches: 8. The CDR3 length is 16 residues. Per the germline V gene, CDR1 is SGHRS and CDR2 is YFSETQ. The CDR3 loop is CASSLAVAGDIYEQYF. In DNA form, the CDR3 reads TGCGCCAGCAGCTTGGCGGTAGCGGGGGACATATACGAGCAGTACTTC. The whole variable domain, remainder taken from reference TRBV5-1 and TRBJ2-7, is KAGVTQTPRYLIKTRGQQVTLSCSPISGHRSVSWYQQTPGQGLQFLFEYFSETQRNKGNFPGRFSGRQFSNSRSEMNVSTLELGDSALYLCASSLAVAGDIYEQYFGPGTRLTVT.

The chain has TRBV11-2 and TRBJ1-1, with 8 bases that match TRBD1. V was pared by 6 bases and J by 5 bases, with 14 bases of the junction left unmatched. The CDR3 is 16 residues long. The germline gives CDR1 SGHAT, CDR2 FQNNGV. In nucleotides, the CDR3 is TGTGCCAGCAGTGACCGAACGAAAACAGGGGGTACTGAAGCTTTCTTT. Protein: CASSDRTKTGGTEAFF.

The rearrangement links TRBV14 to TRBJ2-7, with D perhaps TRBD2 (6 bases). From germline, CDR1 is SGHDN and CDR2 FVKESK. V was trimmed by 1 base and J by 2 bases, leaving 18 bases between them. The CDR3 totals 17 residues. CDR3 loop: CASSQAPWRAGTYEQYF. CDR3 nucleotides: TGTGCCAGCAGCCAAGCCCCCTGGCGGGCGGGGACCTACGAGCAGTACTTC.

This chain connects TRBV21-1 to TRBJ1-1; TRBD1 was called by the table and not checked on the DNA. TRBV21-1 is annotated as a pseudogene. The CDR3 is 16 amino acids. CDR3 DNA: TGTGCCAGCAGCAAAGAGGCGGGGACAGGTTTTTCTGAAGCTTTCTTT. Translated: CASSKEAGTGFSEAFF.

This clone was recorded only once. J is TRBJ1-2 and V is TRBV29-1; 9 positions agree with TRBD1. The germline V gene has CDR1 SQVTM and CDR2 ANQGSEA. The V segment lost 1 base and the J segment 6 bases; nucleotides outside the gene matches: 6. This CDR3 has 14 residues. DNA of the CDR3: TGCAGCGTTGAAGCAGGGACAGGGTTAGATGGCTACACCTTC. Translation: CSVEAGTGLDGYTF.

This chain links TRBV18 with TRBJ1-1; tentatively, D is TRBD1 (5 bases). The length of the CDR3 is 13 residues. The V gene lost 3 bases and the J gene lost 5 bases, with 10 bases spanning the gap. Germline V gene lookup returns CDR1 KGHSH and CDR2 LQKENI. DNA for the CDR3: TGTGCCAGCTCACCTTTCGGGGGGACTGAAGCTTTCTTT. Residues: CASSPFGGTEAFF. The full variable domain, rest sourced from reference TRBV18 and TRBJ1-1, is NAGVMQNPRHLVRRRGQEARLRCSPMKGHSHVYWYRQLPEEGLKFMVYLQKENIIDESGMPKERFSAEFPKEGPSILRIQQVVRGDSAAYFCASSPFGGTEAFFGQGTRLTVV.